Here is one T cell receptor (beta chain) with its context. The antigen this receptor binds is unknown. Base qualities are not provided; no much larger clone lies one nucleotide away. What the time point label conveys for this sample: cells obtained before transplantation from donor or recipient. CD3+CD4+ and CD3+CD8+ populations were FACS-sorted from unstimulated pre-transplant donor and recipient cells taken from spleen or lymph nodes. The data stem from a study of graft-versus-host responses after intestinal transplantation listed by TCRdb under 2021. Looking at the study overall: The transplants that recipients received were multivisceral, liver-intestinal, or isolated intestinal. Every recipient was given anti-thymocyte globulin induction, then maintenance tacrolimus and steroids for 3 to 4 years. After intestinal transplantation, graft-versus-host and host-versus-graft alloreactive T cell clones were followed in the graft, circulation and bone marrow using bulk TCR-beta CDR3 sequencing. To identify alloreactive clones, pre-transplant mixed lymphocyte reaction products were sequenced and then compared with unstimulated pre-transplant donor and recipient T cells. A cohort of 24 intestinal transplant recipients, including one retransplant, was enrolled, and 3 patients lacking pretransplant specimens were excluded. Donor T cell macrochimerism was defined as a peak of at least 4% donor T cells among recipient peripheral blood mononuclear cells. Rather than being sequenced by the commercial service, samples from a few later patients were sequenced in-house on an Illumina MiSeq and processed with MiXCR. Overall study outcomes, separate from this receptor: GvH clones were detected in recipient bone marrow, and some of these GvH clones were observed earlier in ileal mucosa or blood, consistent with an intestinal mucosal origin. High GvH to HvG T cell clonal ratios were observed in the allografts of patients with donor T cell macrochimerism. Conclusions were limited by the relatively low number and heterogeneity of intestinal transplant patients. Early after transplant, peak levels of circulating GvH clones were found to be associated with declines in HvG clones.

From cysteine to phenylalanine, the CDR3 is 15 amino acids long. The retained sequence is limited to the CDR3, 45 bases, with the frame set at the first base. The germline ends are 13 bases apart after V is trimmed by 5 bases and J by 2 bases. The germline V gene supplies CDR1 SNHLY and CDR2 FYNNEI. The library was generated by the immunoSEQ multiplex PCR assay. In most patients, genomic DNA was isolated using the Qiagen DNeasy Blood and Tissue Kit and sent frozen to Adaptive Biotechnologies for TCR sequencing. Adaptive Biotechnologies carried out high-throughput TCR-beta CDR3 sequencing of genomic DNA for most patients. For the original study's pipeline: TCR sequencing data were retrieved from Adaptive's ImmunoSEQ software for 18 patients, whereas three other patients were processed with MiXCR and VDJtools. To correct CD4 versus CD8 sorting errors, any sequence found in both subsets at a frequency ratio below 5:1 was removed. CDR3 nucleotide sequences shared by donor and recipient were removed because the origin of these sequences could not be assigned. At least 2-fold expansion over unstimulated cells and a minimum CFSE-low frequency of 0.002% (template counts) or 0.001% (read counts) were required for clones to be classified as alloreactive. Clones were considered mappable if detected in sequenced pre-transplant spleen, lymph node, or MLR CFSE-low populations of the donor or recipient. Cumulative frequency of alloreactive clones was calculated as a percentage of all sequences weighted by copy number. TCRdb's version of the immuneACCESS table is confined to in-frame rearrangements and falls short of the full clone set. An unresolved V gene accounts for under half of the shortfall where checked; the remainder is of unknown origin. V and J calls plus clone size are reproduced from that table; the DNA served to infer D and trimming. For this sample there are fewer than 150,000 clones; around 94% appear just once. Over 0.15% of the sample is in the top ten clones.

The receptor chain draws on TRBV2 and TRBJ1-5, with TRBD1 as a weak D call on 6 bases. The material sequenced was unstimulated CD4+ T cells sorted from spleen or lymph node cells, taken before intestinal transplant. The source of this sequence is a human donor who received an intestinal transplant. The CDR3 protein: CASSYGTPRNQPQHF. DNA sequence: TGTGCCAGCAGTTACGGGACACCCCGCAATCAGCCCCAGCATTTT.